This entry lists 14 T cell receptor beta chains sequenced from one sample in a study of cytomegalovirus exposure and HLA in healthy donors. In the PCR, 60 Vbeta and 13 Jbeta primers were used. The repertoire was sequenced with immunoSEQ multiplex PCR; TCRdb's copy has only in-frame clones and lacks some. The sample consists of about 150,000 clones, around two thirds of them appearing once. Specimen: PBMCs. These receptors all stem from a woman between 55 and 75 years old in good health and CMV-seropositive.

This clone was seen only a few times. The J gene is TRBJ2-7, the V gene TRBV12-5; 10 bases are a match to TRBD1. This CDR3 spans 17 amino acids. The germline V gene has CDR1 LGHNT and CDR2 FRNRAP. V shed 0 bases and J 4 bases; nucleotides not matched to a gene: 9. The CDR3 here is CASGLVGDRGGRYEQYF. The CDR3 region has the DNA TGTGCTAGTGGTTTGGTAGGGGACAGGGGTGGTCGATACGAGCAGTACTTC.

This clone has a single count. V gene TRBV7-7 combines with J gene TRBJ2-3; TRBD2 aligns across 10 bases. The CDR3 length is 15 residues. V was clipped by 5 bases and J by 2 bases; unmatched bases: 4. CDR1 is SSHAT and CDR2 is FNYEAQ in the germline V gene (reference sequence). The CDR3 coding sequence is TGTGCCAGCAGCCCCGGACTAGCGGCCACAGATACGCAGTATTTT. Translated: CASSPGLAATDTQYF.

This clone was found once. The rearrangement joins TRBV7-6 to TRBJ2-2; 7 bases map to TRBD2. CDR1 SGHVS and CDR2 FNYEAQ come from the germline V gene. The CDR3 runs to 15 residues. Losses at the gene ends were 1 base for V and 4 bases for J; bases not matched to a gene: 3. The CDR3 here is CASSLDGGSTGELFF. DNA for the CDR3: TGTGCCAGCAGCTTAGACGGCGGGAGCACCGGGGAGCTGTTTTTT.

The chain joins TRBV18 to TRBJ1-5; no reliable D call. Per the germline V gene, CDR1 is KGHSH and CDR2 is LQKENI. The CDR3 runs 17 residues. The V gene lost 6 bases and the J gene lost 3 bases, with 21 bases spanning the gap. The CDR3 bases are TGTGCCAGCTCCGTAACGGGAGGAGGGTTGGTCAATCAGCCCCAGCATTTT. Its protein product is CASSVTGGGLVNQPQHF.

This clone was recorded only once. The chain recombines TRBV5-1 with TRBJ2-5, with 14 bases lining up with TRBD2. This CDR3 comprises 16 residues. V lost 0 bases to trimming and J lost 4 bases; unmatched junction nucleotides: 2. Germline V gene data show CDR1 as SGHRS and CDR2 as YFSETQ. CDR3 in amino acids: CASSLEGLAGVETQYF. DNA of the CDR3: TGCGCCAGCAGCTTGGAGGGACTAGCGGGAGTAGAGACCCAGTACTTC. Based on the CDR3 plus reference TRBV5-1 and TRBJ2-5, the full variable domain is KAGVTQTPRYLIKTRGQQVTLSCSPISGHRSVSWYQQTPGQGLQFLFEYFSETQRNKGNFPGRFSGRQFSNSRSEMNVSTLELGDSALYLCASSLEGLAGVETQYFGPGTRLLVL.

The J gene is TRBJ2-6, the V gene TRBV5-1; tentative D call: TRBD2 (5 bases). The CDR3 sequence is 15 residues long. V lost 5 bases and J lost 0, with 9 bases in between. Per germline, CDR1 SGHRS and CDR2 YFSETQ. This CDR3 reads CASRTGSSGANVLTF. CDR3 nucleotide sequence: TGCGCCAGCAGGACGGGGAGCTCTGGGGCCAACGTCCTGACTTTC.

The chain couples TRBV6-1 to TRBJ2-1, with 11 bases identical to TRBD2. The CDR3 extends over 15 amino acids. CDR1 and CDR2 (germline): MNHNS, SASEGT. V shed 6 bases and J 7 bases; nucleotides not matched to a gene: 8. The CDR3 spells CASRLGLAGGNEQFF. The CDR3 DNA follows: TGTGCCAGCAGACTCGGACTAGCGGGCGGGAATGAGCAGTTCTTC.

The J gene is TRBJ1-4, the V gene TRBV2; a possible D gene is TRBD1 (5 bases). Trimming removed 5 bases from V and 10 bases from J, with 17 bases in between. The CDR3 runs to 14 residues. Germline V gene data show CDR1 as SNHLY and CDR2 as FYNNEI. Here the CDR3 reads CASSPQGGSGKLFF. Here the CDR3 DNA reads TGTGCCAGCAGTCCCCAGGGTGGTTCGGGAAAACTGTTTTTT.

The chain uses TRBV18 and TRBJ1-6; perhaps TRBD1 as D (6 bases). Trimming removed 6 bases at V and 5 bases at J, with 11 bases between. CDR1 is KGHSH, CDR2 LQKENI, per germline. CDR3 length: 14 amino acids. The CDR3 loop is CASSQQGNNSPLHF. As DNA, the CDR3 is TGTGCCAGCTCCCAACAGGGAAATAATTCACCCCTCCACTTT.

The chain combines TRBV15 with TRBJ1-4; 8 nucleotides match TRBD1. The V gene end was trimmed by 3 bases and the J gene end by 4 bases; junction bases not matched to a gene: 13. The CDR3 length is 18 residues. Per germline, CDR1 LNHNV and CDR2 YYDKDF (reference sequence). The CDR3 nucleotides read TGTGCCACCAGCAGTGACCAGGGGGCAGGCTCCGTTAATGAAAAACTGTTTTTT. It encodes CATSSDQGAGSVNEKLFF.

CDR3 sequence: CASSLELAGAYEQYF. The CDR3 DNA reads as TGTGCCAGCAGCTTGGAACTAGCGGGGGCCTACGAGCAGTACTTC. The V and J genes are TRBV5-4 and TRBJ2-7, with TRBD2 identical over 11 bases. CDR1 is SGHNT and CDR2 is YYREEE in the germline V gene (reference sequence). V was pared by 0 bases and J by 2 bases, with 1 base of the junction left unmatched. This CDR3 spans 15 amino acids.

This clone was seen a few times. The V call is TRBV14, the J call TRBJ2-4; D might be TRBD1 (6 bases). The CDR3 is 15 amino acids. Trimming pared 2 bases from V and 2 bases from J, leaving 10 bases between. Germline CDR1 SGHDN, CDR2 FVKESK. CDR3 sequence reads: CASSQPGQTKNIQYF. Written as DNA, the CDR3 is TGTGCCAGCAGCCAACCGGGACAAACCAAAAACATTCAGTACTTC.

The chain joins TRBV4-2 to TRBJ2-6; TRBD1 agrees at 8 bases. Germline V gene sequence: CDR1 LGHNA, CDR2 YNFKEQ. V lost 2 bases and J lost 2; bases outside the gene matches: 5. This CDR3 spans 17 amino acids. The CDR3 DNA is TGTGCCAGCAGCCAAAGGACAGGGCCTACTGGGGCCAACGTCCTGACTTTC. Translated: CASSQRTGPTGANVLTF.

Remarks on this clone: Other DNA sequences from this sample encode an identical CDR3 as well. The CDR3 bases are TGTGCCAGCAGCTTACCTAGCACAGATACGCAGTATTTT. Translation gives CASSLPSTDTQYF. The chain is built from TRBV11-1 and TRBJ2-3; D unresolved. The V end was cut by 2 bases, the J end by 0 bases, with 3 bases between. Germline V lookup: CDR1 SGHAT, CDR2 FQDESV (reference sequence). The CDR3 length is 13 residues.